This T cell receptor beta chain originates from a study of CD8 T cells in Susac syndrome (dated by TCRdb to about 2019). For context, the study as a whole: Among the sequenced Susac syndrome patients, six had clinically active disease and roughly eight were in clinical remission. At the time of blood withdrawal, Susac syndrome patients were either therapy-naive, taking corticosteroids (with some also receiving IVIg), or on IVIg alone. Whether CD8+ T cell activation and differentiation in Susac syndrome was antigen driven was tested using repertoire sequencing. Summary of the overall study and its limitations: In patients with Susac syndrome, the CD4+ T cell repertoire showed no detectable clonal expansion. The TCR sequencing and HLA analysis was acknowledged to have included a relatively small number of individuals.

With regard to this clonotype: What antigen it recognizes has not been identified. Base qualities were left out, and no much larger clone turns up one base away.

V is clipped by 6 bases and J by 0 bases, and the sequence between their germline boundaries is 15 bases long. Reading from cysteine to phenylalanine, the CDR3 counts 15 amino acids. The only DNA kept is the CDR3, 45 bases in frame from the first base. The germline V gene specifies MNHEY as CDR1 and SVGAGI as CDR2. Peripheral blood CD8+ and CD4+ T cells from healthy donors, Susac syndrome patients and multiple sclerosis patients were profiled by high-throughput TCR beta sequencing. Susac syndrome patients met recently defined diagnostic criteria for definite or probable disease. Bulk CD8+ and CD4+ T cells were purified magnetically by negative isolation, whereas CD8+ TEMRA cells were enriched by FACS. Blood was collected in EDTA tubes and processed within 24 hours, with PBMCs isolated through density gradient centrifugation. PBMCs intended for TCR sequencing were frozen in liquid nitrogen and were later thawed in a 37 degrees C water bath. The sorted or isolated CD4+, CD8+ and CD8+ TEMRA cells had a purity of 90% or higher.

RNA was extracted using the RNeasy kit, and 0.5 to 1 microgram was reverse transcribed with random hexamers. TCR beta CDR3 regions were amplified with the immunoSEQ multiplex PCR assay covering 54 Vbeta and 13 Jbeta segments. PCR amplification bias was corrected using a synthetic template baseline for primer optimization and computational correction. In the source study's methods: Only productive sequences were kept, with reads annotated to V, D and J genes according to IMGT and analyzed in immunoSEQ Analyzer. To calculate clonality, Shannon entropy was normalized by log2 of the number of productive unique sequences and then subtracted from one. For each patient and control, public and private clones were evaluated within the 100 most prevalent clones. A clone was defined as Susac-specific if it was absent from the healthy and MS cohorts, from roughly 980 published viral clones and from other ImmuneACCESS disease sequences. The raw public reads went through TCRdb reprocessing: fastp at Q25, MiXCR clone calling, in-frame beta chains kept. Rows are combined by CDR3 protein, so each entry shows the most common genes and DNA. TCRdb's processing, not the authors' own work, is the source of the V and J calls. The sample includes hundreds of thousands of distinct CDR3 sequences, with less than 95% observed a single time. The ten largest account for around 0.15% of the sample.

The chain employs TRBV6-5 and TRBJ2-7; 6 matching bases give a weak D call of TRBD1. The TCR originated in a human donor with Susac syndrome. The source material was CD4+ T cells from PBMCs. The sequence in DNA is TGTGCCAGCAGCCCCAGGACAGCCAGCTCCTACGAGCAGTACTTC. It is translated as CASSPRTASSYEQYF.